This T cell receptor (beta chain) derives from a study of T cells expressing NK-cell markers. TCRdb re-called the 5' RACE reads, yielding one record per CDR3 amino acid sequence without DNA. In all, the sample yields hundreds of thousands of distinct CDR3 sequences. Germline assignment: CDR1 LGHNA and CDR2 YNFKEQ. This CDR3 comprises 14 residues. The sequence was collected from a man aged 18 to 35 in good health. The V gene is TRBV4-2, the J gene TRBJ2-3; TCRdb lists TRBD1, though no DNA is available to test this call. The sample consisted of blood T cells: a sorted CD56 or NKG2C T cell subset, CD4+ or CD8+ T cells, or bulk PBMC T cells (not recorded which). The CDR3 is CASSQAQGTDTQYF.